One and the same sample provided the 10 T cell receptor beta chains below, sequenced in a study of cytomegalovirus exposure and HLA in healthy donors. Profiling relied on immunoSEQ multiplex PCR, and the TCRdb table lists in-frame clones only, not all of them. The table records about 140,000 clones, around 80% of them present only once. The sequenced material came from PBMCs. The receptors shown here come from a man under 40 in good health and CMV-seropositive.

The chain carries TRBV28 and TRBJ1-5; D is perhaps TRBD1 (5 bases). The CDR3 spans 14 residues. Trimming took 8 bases from V and 4 from J, leaving 15 bases between them. Germline loops: CDR1 MDHEN, CDR2 SYDVKM. CDR3 bases: TGTGCCAGCGCCCTATTGGGGGGGAATCAGCCCCAGCATTTT. Its translation is CASALLGGNQPQHF.

The chain has TRBV30 and TRBJ1-1; D perhaps matches TRBD1 (6 bases). Trimming left V 2 bases short and J 5 bases short, with 21 bases between. Germline loops: CDR1 GTSNPN, CDR2 SVGIG (reference sequence). CDR3 length: 16 amino acids. The DNA for the CDR3 is TGTGCCTGGAGTCCAGGGGATTGGGGTCGGTTAACTGAAGCTTTCTTT. Translating it yields CAWSPGDWGRLTEAFF.

CDR3 protein: CASRAMTGDNSPLHF. DNA for the CDR3: TGTGCCAGCAGAGCTATGACAGGGGATAATTCACCCCTCCACTTT. V and J are TRBV2 and TRBJ1-6; TRBD1 matches at 8 bases. Germline V gene data show CDR1 as SNHLY and CDR2 as FYNNEI. The CDR3 is 15 amino acids. Unmatched junction bases numbered 6, after V lost 6 bases and J lost 5 bases.

J is TRBJ1-5 and V is TRBV29-1; D call uncertain. The germline gives CDR1 SQVTM, CDR2 ANQGSEA. CDR3 size: 13 residues. Trimming shortened V by 7 bases and J by 3 bases, and 13 bases separated the two germline ends. The CDR3 region is CSARGRDNQPQHF. The CDR3 coding sequence is TGCAGCGCCAGAGGACGGGACAATCAGCCCCAGCATTTT.

This chain uses TRBV25-1 with TRBJ2-7; 8 nucleotides match TRBD2. CDR1 and CDR2 (germline): MGHDK, SYGVNS. V gave up 9 bases and J gave up 5 bases; unmatched junction bases: 9. The CDR3 is 13 residues long. The CDR3 protein is CASSLAGWDEQYF. CDR3 nucleotide sequence: TGTGCCAGTTCCTTAGCGGGATGGGACGAGCAGTACTTC.

This clone came up a few times. The rearrangement links TRBV19 to TRBJ1-2, with TRBD1 identical over 7 bases. After removal of 3 bases from V and 0 bases from J, the junction contained 4 bases not matched to a gene. Germline V CDR1 and CDR2: LNHDA, SQIVND (reference sequence). The CDR3 covers 15 residues. CDR3 residues: CASSIYGQANYGYTF. In DNA form, the CDR3 reads TGTGCCAGTAGTATTTATGGACAGGCTAACTATGGCTACACCTTC.

V and J are TRBV30 and TRBJ1-1; TRBD1 is a possible D gene (6 bases). V shed 3 bases and J shed 1 base, with 12 bases lying between them. CDR1 is GTSNPN and CDR2 is SVGIG in the germline V gene (reference sequence). The CDR3 covers 14 residues. CDR3: CAWSLQGRNTEAFF. CDR3 nucleotides: TGTGCCTGGAGCTTACAGGGAAGGAACACTGAAGCTTTCTTT.

The V gene is TRBV4-3, the J gene TRBJ1-2; 7 nucleotides line up with TRBD1. Germline values: CDR1 LGHNA, CDR2 YSLEER. The CDR3 sequence is 15 residues long. Trimming at V came to 5 bases and at J to 6 bases, leaving 12 bases not matched to a gene. Here the CDR3 DNA reads TGCGCCAGCAGCAAACACAGGGGCGGCGGGGATGGCTACACCTTC. Encoded protein: CASSKHRGGGDGYTF.

The chain employs TRBV6-1 and TRBJ2-7; the match to TRBD1 covers 12 bases. This CDR3 comprises 15 residues. V was clipped by 2 bases and J by 7 bases; unmatched bases: 6. The germline gives CDR1 MNHNS, CDR2 SASEGT. CDR3 loop: CASSEQGQGAREQYF. CDR3 bases: TGTGCCAGCAGTGAACAGGGACAGGGGGCGAGAGAGCAGTACTTC.

This clone showed up just once. V gene TRBV6-1 combines with J gene TRBJ1-1; D gene ambiguous. The CDR3 is made up of 12 amino acids. The germline V gene has CDR1 MNHNS and CDR2 SASEGT. Trimming took 7 bases from V and 3 from J, leaving 9 bases between them. CDR3 in amino acids: CASTGQYTEAFF. The CDR3 DNA reads as TGTGCCAGCACAGGCCAGTACACTGAAGCTTTCTTT.